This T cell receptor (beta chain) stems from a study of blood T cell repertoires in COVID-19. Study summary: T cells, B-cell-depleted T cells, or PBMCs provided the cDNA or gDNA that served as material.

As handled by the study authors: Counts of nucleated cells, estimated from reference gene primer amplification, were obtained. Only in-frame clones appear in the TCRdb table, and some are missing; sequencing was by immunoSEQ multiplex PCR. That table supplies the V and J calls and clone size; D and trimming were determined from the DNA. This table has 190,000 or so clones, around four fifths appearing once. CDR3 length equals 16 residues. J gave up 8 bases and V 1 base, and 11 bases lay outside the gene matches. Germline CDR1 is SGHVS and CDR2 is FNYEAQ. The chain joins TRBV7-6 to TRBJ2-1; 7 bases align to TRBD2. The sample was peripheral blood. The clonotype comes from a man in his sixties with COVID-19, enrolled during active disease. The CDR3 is CASSLGGREDPDEQFF. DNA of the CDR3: TGTGCCAGCAGCTTAGGGGGTCGGGAGGATCCGGATGAGCAGTTCTTC.